The sequence of this T cell receptor beta chain was determined in a study of shared clonotypes between healthy human individuals. CDR3 length equals 12 residues. Germline V CDR1 and CDR2: SGHNT, YYREEE (reference sequence). The V and J ends lost 4 bases and 5 bases respectively, with 8 bases between them. Assay: immunoSEQ multiplex PCR; the TCRdb copy retains only in-frame clones and omits some. This table holds roughly 2.2 million clones, 93% found once. The sequenced sample was naive CD4+ T cells from PBMCs. Stated subset: CD45RA+ positively selected. This chain links TRBV5-4 with TRBJ2-3; D gene unclear. The receptor was derived from a man younger than 35 in good health. Some clones in this sample may be carry-over from other donors' samples. This chain's CDR3 is CASSQTQDTQYF. The CDR3 coding sequence is TGTGCCAGCAGCCAAACTCAAGATACGCAGTATTTT.